The 28 T cell receptor beta chains listed next were all sequenced from one sample in a study of molecular identifiers for immune sequencing clone quantification. TCRdb analysed the PCR reads with MiXCR anew, one entry per CDR3 protein. Here the sample spans about 630,000 distinct CDR3 sequences, about 25% being singletons. Material for sequencing was naive CD8+ T cells from blood, with Jurkat cell RNA spiked in. The subset was: FACS-sorted CD8+CD4-CCR7+CD45RA+ naive T cells. Source of these receptors: a human donor in good health. Some libraries in this study had Jurkat cell RNA spiked in.

This clonotype was counted ten times or more. The chain employs TRBV9 and TRBJ2-2; D could derive from TRBD1 or TRBD2 (5 bases each). From germline, CDR1 is SGDLS and CDR2 YYNGEE. V lost 4 bases, J lost 4 bases, and 11 bases lay in between. The CDR3 sequence is 14 residues long. DNA for the CDR3: TGTGCCAGCAGCTCGTTGAGGGGCACCGGGGAGCTGTTTTTT. This sequence encodes CASSSLRGTGELFF.

Details on this clonotype: A much larger clone differs from this one at a single base, so this may be a read error. This sequence joins TRBV21-1 and TRBJ1-1; TRBD1 is taken as the D call from the table, unchecked against the DNA. TRBV21-1 is reported as a pseudogene. The CDR3 extends over 17 amino acids. The CDR3 region has the DNA TGTGCCAGCAGCAAAAGGAGGGGGCACAAATTGAACACTGAAGCTTCCTTT. This sequence encodes CASSKRRGHKLNTEASF.

In its sample, this clonotype was seen once. A much larger clone lies a single base off, so this may be a read error. This rearrangement joins TRBV7-2 to TRBJ2-7, with D perhaps matching TRBD2 (6 bases). The CDR3 consists of 15 residues. Germline V gives CDR1 SGHTA, CDR2 FQGNSA. Trimming cost V 8 bases and J 6 bases, with 23 bases left between them. CDR3 amino acids: CASGRGATRGFEQYF. CDR3 nucleotide sequence: TGTGCCAGCGGCCGCGGGGCGACCCGGGGCTTCGAGCAGTACTTC.

To note about this clonotype: A read error is possible here, since a much larger clone lies one base away. The chain is built from TRBV24-1 and TRBJ2-2; 7 positions match TRBD1. Germline CDR1 and CDR2: KGHDR and SFDVKD. The CDR3 is made up of 15 amino acids. The CDR3 DNA reads TGTGCCACCAGTGACCGGGACAGAGACACCCGGGAGCTGTTTTTT. Protein product: CATSDRDRDTRELFF.

Many counts were recorded for this clonotype. This chain uses TRBV6-2 or TRBV6-3 with TRBJ2-1, with unresolved D. CDR3 size: 12 residues. V lost 2 bases to trimming and J lost 7 bases, with 6 bases between them. Germline CDR1 reads MNHEY; CDR2 reads SVGEGT. The CDR3 region has the DNA TGTGCCAGCAGTTACGGGGAAAATGAGCAGTTCTTC. Encoded protein: CASSYGENEQFF.

In its sample, this clonotype was seen once. A read error may explain this, as a much larger clone is one base away. V and J are TRBV7-2 and TRBJ2-1; D unclear. The CDR3 contains 12 residues. CDR1 SGHTA and CDR2 FQGNSA come from the germline V gene. In DNA, the CDR3 is TGTGCCAGCAGCTTAAATTCCCATGAGCAGCTCTTC. Protein: CASSLNSHEQLF.

This clonotype was counted ten times or more. The rearrangement uses TRBV2 and TRBJ2-5, with 16 bases aligning to TRBD2. There are 17 residues in the CDR3. J was trimmed by 2 bases and V by 5 bases; bases with no gene match: 5. Germline assignment: CDR1 SNHLY and CDR2 FYNNEI. The CDR3, as DNA: TGTGCCAGCAGTCCACCGGGACTAGCGGGGGGGCAAGAGACCCAGTACTTC. It codes for CASSPPGLAGGQETQYF.

The V and J genes are TRBV7-2 and TRBJ2-7; D is perhaps TRBD2 (6 bases). The CDR3 covers 15 residues. V lost 10 bases and J lost 6, with 25 bases in between. Germline values: CDR1 SGHTA, CDR2 FQGNSA. DNA for the CDR3: TGTGCCACCACCAGTCAGGGCCTCGGGGGAAGCGAGCAGTACTTC. It yields the protein CATTSQGLGGSEQYF.

In this sample, this clonotype turned up many times. The chain joins TRBV5-6 to TRBJ1-1; D may be TRBD1 (6 bases). Deletions cut 4 bases from V and 7 bases from J, with 17 bases between. Germline CDR1 SGHDT, CDR2 YYEEEE. The CDR3 covers 14 residues. The CDR3 here is CASSPHSQGIEAFF. CDR3 bases: TGTGCCAGCAGCCCGCACTCACAGGGAATTGAAGCTTTCTTT.

This clonotype was counted at least ten times. The chain has TRBV28 and TRBJ2-7; TRBD2 matches at 11 bases. Germline V lookup: CDR1 MDHEN, CDR2 SYDVKM. Trimming took 3 bases from V and 2 from J; bases not matched to a gene: 6. This CDR3 is built from 16 residues. The CDR3 region has the DNA TGTGCCAGCAGTTTGTGGGGACTAGCGGCCCCCTACGAGCAGTACTTC. Amino acids: CASSLWGLAAPYEQYF.

The chain uses TRBV28 and TRBJ1-1; a possible D gene is TRBD1 (6 bases). The CDR3 covers 13 residues. Germline lookup yields CDR1 MDHEN and CDR2 SYDVKM. Trimming stripped 8 bases from V and 3 bases from J, with 13 bases between. The CDR3 nucleotides read TGTGCCAGCCTTAACAGGGACCACACTGAAGCTTTCTTT. This encodes CASLNRDHTEAFF.

V and J are TRBV7-9 and TRBJ2-7, with a possible D match to TRBD1 (5 bases). Germline values: CDR1 SEHNR, CDR2 FQNEAQ (reference sequence). The V end was cut by 0 bases, the J end by 0 bases, with 12 bases between. The CDR3 totals 16 residues. The CDR3, as DNA: TGTGCCAGCAGCTTAGCTACAGGCCGTAACTCCTACGAGCAGTACTTC. As protein: CASSLATGRNSYEQYF.

The CDR3 reads CASSSRLAGVLDNEQFF. The CDR3 nucleotides are TGTGCCAGCAGCTCCAGACTAGCGGGAGTGTTGGACAATGAGCAGTTCTTC. J is TRBJ2-1 and V is TRBV9, with TRBD2 matching over 12 bases. V dropped 4 bases and J dropped 5; count of bases not matched to a gene: 10. The CDR3 sequence is 17 residues long. Germline assignment: CDR1 SGDLS and CDR2 YYNGEE.

Regarding this clonotype: A read error may be the cause here, since a much bigger clone is one base away. The rearrangement joins TRBV4-1 to TRBJ2-7; perhaps D is TRBD1 or TRBD2 (5 bases each). Germline V gives CDR1 MGHRA, CDR2 YSYEKL. CDR3 length: 16 residues. The CDR3 region has the DNA TGCGCCAGCAGCCAAGGCACGACCGGGACCCGCTACGCGCAGTACTTC. This gives the protein CASSQGTTGTRYAQYF.

V gene TRBV6-5 combines with J gene TRBJ1-2; possible D gene TRBD1, 6 bases. In germline, CDR1 is MNHEY, CDR2 SVGAGI. Trimming pared 1 base from V and 4 bases from J, leaving 13 bases between. This CDR3 has 15 amino acids. CDR3 in DNA: TGTGCCAGCAGTTACTTCCCCAGGGGAGGCTATGGCTACACCTTC. It is translated as CASSYFPRGGYGYTF.

There are many counts of this clonotype. The J gene is TRBJ2-3, the V gene TRBV14; TRBD2 matches at 11 bases. From germline, CDR1 is SGHDN and CDR2 FVKESK. Trimming cost V 0 bases and J 2 bases; bases outside gene matches: 10. The CDR3 is 19 amino acids. The chain's CDR3 is CASSQERLAGGINTDTQYF. The CDR3 DNA reads as TGTGCCAGCAGCCAAGAGCGGCTAGCGGGAGGAATTAACACAGATACGCAGTATTTT.

As to this clonotype: This may stem from a read error, because a much larger clone lies one nucleotide away. This chain connects TRBV9 to TRBJ2-3, with 8 bases aligning to TRBD2. This CDR3 has 16 amino acids. CDR1 and CDR2 from the germline V gene are SGDLS and YYNGEE. The V segment lost 3 bases and the J segment 5 bases; nucleotides outside the gene matches: 11. CDR3 sequence (DNA): TGTGCCAGCAGCGGTACAATAGCGGGGCCCATAGATACGCAGTATTTT. Translation: CASSGTIAGPIDTQYF.

This clonotype was detected only a few times. The J gene is TRBJ2-7, the V gene TRBV6-2 or TRBV6-3, with 9 nucleotides matching TRBD2. The trim removed 0 bases at V and 2 bases at J, leaving 2 bases unmatched. Germline lookup yields CDR1 MNHEY and CDR2 SVGEGT. The CDR3 has 15 amino acids. CDR3 loop: CASSYSERGAYEQYF. The CDR3 nucleotides are TGTGCCAGCAGTTACTCGGAGCGGGGGGCCTACGAGCAGTACTTC.

About this clonotype itself: One end of the junction varies from germline; a read error may be responsible. The chain combines TRBV7-9 with TRBJ1-2; 7 bases are shared with TRBD1. The CDR3 is made up of 14 amino acids. CDR1 and CDR2 from the germline V gene are SEHNR and FQNEAQ (reference sequence). The CDR3 is CASSPGQTTYGHTF. The CDR3 DNA reads as TGTGCCAGCAGCCCGGGACAGACGACCTATGGCCACACCTTC.

A remark on this clonotype: Given a much more abundant clone one base away, this may be a read error. A read error is likely, as this CDR3 ends without the conserved phenylalanine or tryptophan. The chain recombines TRBV7-9 with TRBJ2-7, with D possibly matching TRBD1 (6 bases). V was pared by 4 bases and J by 0 bases, with 16 bases between. CDR1 is SEHNR, CDR2 FQNEAQ, per germline (reference sequence). The CDR3 has 16 amino acids. This CDR3 reads CASSSRGGRDSYEQYL. The CDR3 bases are TGTGCCAGCAGCTCCAGGGGCGGCCGTGACTCCTACGAGCAGTACCTC.

This sequence joins TRBV12-3 or TRBV12-4 and TRBJ2-1; tentatively, D is TRBD1 or TRBD2 (6 bases each). The CDR3 has 13 residues. The germline V and J ends were trimmed by 5 bases and 4 bases, with 9 bases remaining between them. The CDR3 sequence: CASSGGQYNEQFF. CDR3 in DNA: TGTGCCAGCAGTGGGGGGCAGTACAATGAGCAGTTCTTC.

This clonotype was detected ten times or more. The chain links TRBV7-2 to TRBJ2-1; D is ambiguous. There are 11 residues in the CDR3. The germline V and J ends were trimmed by 5 bases and 6 bases, with 5 bases remaining between them. Looked up from germline, CDR1 is SGHTA and CDR2 is FQGNSA. CDR3 protein: CASSRLNEQFF. In DNA form, the CDR3 reads TGTGCCAGCAGCCGCCTCAATGAGCAGTTCTTC.

Comments on this clonotype: A clone one base away is much larger, so this may be a read error. The chain combines TRBV6-2 or TRBV6-3 with TRBJ1-1; D gene ambiguous. CDR1 is MNHEY and CDR2 is SVGEGT in the germline V gene. Trimming cost V 7 bases and J 4 bases, with 7 bases left between them. The CDR3 covers 11 residues. DNA for the CDR3: TGTGCCAGCACCATGAGCACTGAAGCTTTCTTT. Translating it yields CASTMSTEAFF.

This sequence joins TRBV20-1 and TRBJ1-1; D not certain. Germline values: CDR1 DFQATT, CDR2 SNEGSKA (reference sequence). The V and J ends lost 3 bases and 0 bases respectively, with 11 bases between them. The CDR3 is 14 residues long. The CDR3 DNA follows: TGCAGTGCTAGGGGTATCCGGGTGAACACTGAAGCTTTCTTT. This translates into CSARGIRVNTEAFF.

With respect to this clonotype: A far larger clone is just one base off, so this is likely a read error. Because the CDR3 is missing its conserved closing phenylalanine or tryptophan, this is likely a read error. V usage is TRBV7-9 and J usage is TRBJ2-3; D is uncertain. Germline-derived CDR1 and CDR2 are SEHNR and FQNEAQ (reference sequence). V was shortened by 0 bases and J by 4 bases, with 5 bases between the two germline ends. This CDR3 region has 13 residues. CDR3 coding DNA: TGTGCCAGCAGCTTAGCGAGTCCAGATACGCAGTATTTG. Translating it yields CASSLASPDTQYL.

This clonotype was recorded once. Given a much more abundant clone one base away, this may be a read error. The J gene is TRBJ2-5, the V gene TRBV4-3, with a possible D match to TRBD2 (6 bases). Germline CDR1 LGHNA, CDR2 YSLEER. V was trimmed by 0 bases and J by 4 bases, leaving 15 bases between them. The CDR3 sequence is 16 residues long. The CDR3 DNA is TGCGCCAGCAGCCAAGATCCCGCCGGGACTCGAGAGACCCAGTACTTC. It specifies CASSQDPAGTRETQYF.

With regard to this clonotype: A junction boundary mismatches the germline segment, possibly from a read error. V gene TRBV5-3 combines with J gene TRBJ2-7; 8 bases fit TRBD2. TRBV5-3 is placed among ORFs of uncertain function. The CDR3 extends over 16 amino acids. CDR3 sequence: CASSLGVSGNPYEKYF. The CDR3 nucleotides read TGTGCCAGCAGCTTGGGGGTTAGCGGGAACCCCTACGAGAAGTACTTC.

For this clonotype: This may be a read error: a much more frequent sequence differs by one nucleotide. This chain connects TRBV9 to TRBJ2-7; no firm D call. The germline V gene has CDR1 SGDLS and CDR2 YYNGEE. This CDR3 comprises 13 residues. CDR3 protein: CASNVDGVGEQYF. The CDR3, as DNA: TGTGCCAGCAACGTAGATGGGGTTGGCGAGCAGTACTTC.